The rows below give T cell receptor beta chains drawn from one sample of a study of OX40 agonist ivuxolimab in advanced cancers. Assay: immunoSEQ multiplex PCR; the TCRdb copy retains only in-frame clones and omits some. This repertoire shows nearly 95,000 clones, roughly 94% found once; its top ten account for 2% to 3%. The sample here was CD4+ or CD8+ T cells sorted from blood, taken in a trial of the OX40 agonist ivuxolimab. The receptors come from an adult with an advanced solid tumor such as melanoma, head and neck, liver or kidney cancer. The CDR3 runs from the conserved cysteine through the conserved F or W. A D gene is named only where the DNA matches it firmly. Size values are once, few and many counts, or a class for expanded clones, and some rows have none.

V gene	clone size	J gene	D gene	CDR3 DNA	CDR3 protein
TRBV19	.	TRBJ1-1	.	TGTGCCAGCACTTGGACTTTTGAAGCTTTCTTT	CASTWTFEAFF
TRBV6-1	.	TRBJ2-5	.	TGTGCCAGCAGCCCGGGACACCATCAAGAGACCCAGTACTTC	CASSPGHHQETQYF
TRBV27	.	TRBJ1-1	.	TGTGCCAGCAGTCCCCGCGGGGGTTTCGGCACTGAAGCTTTCTTT	CASSPRGGFGTEAFF
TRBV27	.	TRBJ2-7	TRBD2	TGTGCCAGCGGGACTAGCGGTTCCTACGAGCAGTACTTC	CASGTSGSYEQYF
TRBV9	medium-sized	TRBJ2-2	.	TGTGCCAGCAGCGGGGGCGGGGAGCTGTTTTTT	CASSGGGELFF
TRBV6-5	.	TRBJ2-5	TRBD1	TGTGCCAGCAGTTACTCCGGGACAGGGCAAGAGACCCAGTACTTC	CASSYSGTGQETQYF
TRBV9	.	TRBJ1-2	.	TGTGCCAGCAGCGTAGGGGGACCTAACTATGGCTACACCTTC	CASSVGGPNYGYTF
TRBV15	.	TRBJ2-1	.	TGTGCCACCTCCGGGACTGGTAAATACAATGAGCAGTTCTTC	CATSGTGKYNEQFF
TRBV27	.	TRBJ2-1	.	TGTGCCAGCAGTTTCCGGGACGGTTACAATGAGCAGTTCTTC	CASSFRDGYNEQFF
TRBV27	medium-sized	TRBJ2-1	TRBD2	TGTGCCAGCAGTCCCCTCCGGACTAGCGGGAGTAATGAGCAGTTCTTC	CASSPLRTSGSNEQFF
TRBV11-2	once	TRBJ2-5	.	TGTGCCAGCAGCTTAGTAACCAGAATGGAGACCCAGTACTTC	CASSLVTRMETQYF
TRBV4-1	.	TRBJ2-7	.	TGCGCCAGCAGCGAAGAATGGGGGGCCGCGTACGAGCAGTACTTC	CASSEEWGAAYEQYF
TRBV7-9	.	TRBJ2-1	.	TGTGCCAGCAGCTACCCTGGGCGTGAGCAGTTCTTC	CASSYPGREQFF
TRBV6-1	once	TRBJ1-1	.	TGTGCCAGCAGTGAATCTCGGGCCACTGAAGCTTTCTTT	CASSESRATEAFF
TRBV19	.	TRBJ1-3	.	TGTGCCAGTAGTATAGACATATGGGCTGGAAACACCATATATTTT	CASSIDIWAGNTIYF
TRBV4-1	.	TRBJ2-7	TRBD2	TGCGCCAGCAGCCCGATGGGGGAGCGGGAGGGCCCCGAGCAGTACTTC	CASSPMGEREGPEQYF
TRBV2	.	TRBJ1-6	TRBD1	TGTGCCAGCAGTGGAACGGGCAGGGGGTATTCACCCCTCCACTTT	CASSGTGRGYSPLHF
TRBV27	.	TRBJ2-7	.	TGTGCCAGCAGTTTCGGGACAACCCCTTACGAGCAGTACTTC	CASSFGTTPYEQYF
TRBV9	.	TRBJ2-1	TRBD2	TGTGCCAGCAGCCCAGGGACTAGCGACCCCTACAATGAGCAGTTCTTC	CASSPGTSDPYNEQFF
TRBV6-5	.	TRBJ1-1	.	TGTGCCAGCAGTTACGGGGAATACACTGAAGCTTTCTTT	CASSYGEYTEAFF
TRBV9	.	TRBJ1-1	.	TGTGCCAGCAGCGTTAACGACAGGACTAACACTGAAGCTTTCTTT	CASSVNDRTNTEAFF
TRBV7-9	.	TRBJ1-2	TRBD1	TGTGCCAGCACCCGGGACAGGGAATTTGATGGCTACACCTTC	CASTRDREFDGYTF
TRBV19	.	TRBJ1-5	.	TGTGCCAGTAGCCTTAACAGGGCACAGCCCCAGCATTTT	CASSLNRAQPQHF
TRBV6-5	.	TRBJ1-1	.	TGTGCCAGCAGTTACTCCAAGAACACTGAAGCTTTCTTT	CASSYSKNTEAFF
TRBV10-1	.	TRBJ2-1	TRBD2	TGCGCCAGCAGTACTAGCGGGAGGGTGAATGAGCAGTTCTTC	CASSTSGRVNEQFF
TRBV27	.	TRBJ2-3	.	TGTGCCAGCAGTTTAAGCGCAGATACGCAGTATTTT	CASSLSADTQYF
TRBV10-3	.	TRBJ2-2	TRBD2	TGTGCCATCAGTGAGGGACTAGCGGGGGGGCAGAACACCGGGGAGCTGTTTTTT	CAISEGLAGGQNTGELFF
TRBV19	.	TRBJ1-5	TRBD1	TGTGCCAGTAGTATTTCCGGGACAGGGAGTAATCAGCCCCAGCATTTT	CASSISGTGSNQPQHF
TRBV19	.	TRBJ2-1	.	TGTGCCAGTAGGACGGCAACGAACTACAATGAGCAGTTCTTC	CASRTATNYNEQFF
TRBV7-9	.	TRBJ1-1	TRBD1	TGTGCCAGCAGCTTAATCCAGGGGGCCACTGAAGCTTTCTTT	CASSLIQGATEAFF
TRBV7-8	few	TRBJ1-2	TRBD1	TGTGCCAGCAGCTTAGTAGGGGGCTTCTTTGGCTACACCTTC	CASSLVGGFFGYTF
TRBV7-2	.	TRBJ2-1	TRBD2	TGTGCCAGCAGCGGTAGCGGGGGGGCCCCCTACAATGAGCAGTTCTTC	CASSGSGGAPYNEQFF
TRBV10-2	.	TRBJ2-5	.	TGCGCCAGCAACTCGGACAGCCTGGGGACCCAGTACTTC	CASNSDSLGTQYF
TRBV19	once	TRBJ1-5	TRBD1	TGTGCCAGTAGAACAGGGGCTTATAGCAATCAGCCCCAGCATTTT	CASRTGAYSNQPQHF
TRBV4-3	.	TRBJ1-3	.	TGCGCCAGCAGCCAAGGGATCGGGCGCTCTGGAAACACCATATATTTT	CASSQGIGRSGNTIYF
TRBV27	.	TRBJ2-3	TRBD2	TGTGCCAGCAGTTTGGGGGGGTCCACAGATACGCAGTATTTT	CASSLGGSTDTQYF
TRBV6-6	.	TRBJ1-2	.	TGTGCCAGCAGTTACCCGGGACACGGCTCTGGCTATGGCTACACCTTC	CASSYPGHGSGYGYTF
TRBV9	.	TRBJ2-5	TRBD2	TGTGCCAGCAGCTCCCAGCGGGAGCCAGAGACCCAGTACTTC	CASSSQREPETQYF
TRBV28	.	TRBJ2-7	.	TGTGCCAGCAGTTTATCAACAGGGATGGCCTACGAGCAGTACTTC	CASSLSTGMAYEQYF
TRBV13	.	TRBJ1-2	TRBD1	TGTGCCAGCAGCTCGGGACAGGGAGTGTCCTATGGCTACACCTTC	CASSSGQGVSYGYTF
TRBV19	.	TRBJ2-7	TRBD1	TGTGCCAGTAGTATCGGGACAGGGAAGGCCTACGAGCAGTACTTC	CASSIGTGKAYEQYF
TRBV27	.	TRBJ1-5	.	TGTGCCAGCAGACTCGGGGGGGGTGGCAATCAGCCCCAGCATTTT	CASRLGGGGNQPQHF
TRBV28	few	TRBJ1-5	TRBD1	TGTGCCAGCAGTTCTGGACAGGGAGATTGGCAGCCCCAGCATTTT	CASSSGQGDWQPQHF
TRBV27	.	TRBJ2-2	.	TGTGCCAGCAGTTTTGGGGCGCCGAACACCGGGGAGCTGTTTTTT	CASSFGAPNTGELFF
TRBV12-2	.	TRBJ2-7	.	TGTGCAAGTCGCTTACCCCGCCGACTAGCAGAGCCCTACGAGCAGTACTTC	CASRLPRRLAEPYEQYF
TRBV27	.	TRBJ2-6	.	TGTGCCAGCAGACGACCCTCTGGGGCCAACGTCCTGACTTTC	CASRRPSGANVLTF
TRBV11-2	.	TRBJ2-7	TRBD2	TGTGCCAGCAGCTTAGGAACTAGCGGGGAGCAGTACTTC	CASSLGTSGEQYF
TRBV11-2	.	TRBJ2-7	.	TGTGCCAGCAGCTCGGGACCGACCCCTAATTACGAGCAGTACTTC	CASSSGPTPNYEQYF